This T cell receptor (beta chain) was obtained from a study of Tregs in tolerant kidney transplant recipients. Study-wide findings and caveats: The small number of patients limits these findings pending further validation. Tolerant patients' donor-specific Tregs expanded beyond overall Tregs, suggesting antigen-driven growth.

Assay used: immunoSEQ multiplex PCR; TCRdb lists only in-frame clones, some missing. The repertoire holds about 64,000 clones, with about 87% as singletons. About this clone itself: Antigen specificity is unknown.

The nonmyeloablative bone marrow transplants came from related graft donors, with transient mixed chimerism. Unstimulated regulatory T cells (CD4+CD25+CD127-), CD4+CD25- non-regulatory cells, CD4 and CD8 cells were FACS-sorted from thawed PBMCs. The clonotype was recovered from a human patient who received a combined kidney and bone marrow transplant. Some T cells may be provided by the graft donor. Here the sequenced sample was CD4+ T cells from blood (PBMCs), taken 6 months after the transplant.

For the CDR3, the DNA is TGTGCCAGCTCACTGACTAGCGGGGTCGCGAACACCGGGGAGCTGTTTTTT. Protein product: CASSLTSGVANTGELFF. The chain combines TRBV18 with TRBJ2-2; TRBD2 matches at 11 bases. CDR1 is KGHSH, CDR2 LQKENI, per germline. Losses at the gene ends were 4 bases for V and 0 bases for J; bases not matched to a gene: 4. The CDR3 totals 17 residues.